Shown below are 22 T cell receptor beta chains from a single sample sequenced in a study of human T cells and chemical hapten exposure. Each CDR3 protein gets one entry after TCRdb re-called the RACE reads with MiXCR. The sample includes 150,000 to 200,000 distinct CDR3 sequences, around 15% of them seen just once. Described time point: patch test 1, 2 weeks after DPC sensitization. Treatment reported: therapeutic diphenylcyclopropenone sensitization with weekly scalp DPC. Sequencing used whole blood, obtained in connection with sensitization to the hapten diphenylcyclopropenone (DPC). The receptors derive from a woman aged 25 to 39 with alopecia areata. Some clones in this sample may be carry-over from other donors' samples.

This clonotype turned up a few times. The chain carries TRBV4-2 and TRBJ1-5; D is possibly TRBD1 (6 bases). CDR1 is LGHNA and CDR2 is YNFKEQ in the germline V gene. This CDR3 has 16 amino acids. Trimming cost V 0 bases and J 1 base, with 10 bases left between them. The DNA for the CDR3 is TGTGCCAGCAGCCAAGATCTAACAGGGAGCAATCAGCCCCAGCATTTT. Translating gives CASSQDLTGSNQPQHF.

This clonotype was seen a few times. The rearrangement uses TRBV27 and TRBJ2-3; TRBD2 agrees at 9 bases. From germline, CDR1 is MNHEY and CDR2 SMNVEV (reference sequence). Trimming at V came to 0 bases and at J to 6 bases, leaving 1 base not matched to a gene. The CDR3 consists of 14 residues. The CDR3 DNA reads as TGTGCCAGCAGTTTATCGAGCGGGGGGGATACGCAGTATTTT. Its protein product is CASSLSSGGDTQYF.

This clonotype has just a few counts. This sequence joins TRBV6-5 and TRBJ1-1; 8 nucleotides agree with TRBD1. The CDR3 runs to 15 residues. The junction had 10 bases not matched to a gene; V was cut back by 4 bases and J by 6 bases. Germline V gene data show CDR1 as MNHEY and CDR2 as SVGAGI. The DNA for the CDR3 is TGTGCCAGCAGTTTATCGACAGGGGACTTCGCTGAAGCTTTCTTT. This gives the protein CASSLSTGDFAEAFF.

In regard to this clonotype: At one end the junction does not follow the germline gene, possibly because of a read error. J is TRBJ1-6 and V is TRBV7-9; TRBD1 matches at 9 bases. From germline, CDR1 is SEHNR and CDR2 FQNEAQ (reference sequence). CDR3 length: 15 amino acids. CDR3: CVSSLPGQGTTPLHF. The CDR3 nucleotides are TGTGTCAGCAGCTTACCGGGACAGGGAACGACACCCCTCCACTTT.

Written as DNA, the CDR3 is TGTGCCAGCAGTTCGGACTGGAACACTGAAGCTTTCTTT. Protein product: CASSSDWNTEAFF. The rearrangement joins TRBV6-2 or TRBV6-3 to TRBJ1-1; no firm D call. The CDR3 is 13 amino acids. Germline V CDR1 and CDR2: MNHEY, SVGEGT. Trimming left V 4 bases short and J 1 base short, with 7 bases between.

The chain recombines TRBV7-9 with TRBJ2-7; D unclear. Trimming shortened V by 1 base and J by 4 bases, and 17 bases separated the two germline ends. Germline CDR1 reads SEHNR; CDR2 reads FQNEAQ (reference sequence). The CDR3 has 16 amino acids. This CDR3 reads CASSLDGPGTSYEQYF. The CDR3, as DNA: TGTGCCAGCAGCTTAGATGGTCCAGGCACTTCGTACGAGCAGTACTTC.

The V call is TRBV28, the J call TRBJ2-1; 11 bases are shared with TRBD2. Germline-derived CDR1 and CDR2 are MDHEN and SYDVKM. The ends lost 4 bases at V and 7 bases at J; junction bases unmatched: 6. CDR3 length: 15 amino acids. CDR3 nucleotides: TGTGCCAGCAGTTCACTAGCGGGAGTGCGTAATGAGCAGTTCTTC. This codes for CASSSLAGVRNEQFF.

This clonotype was observed a few times. The V gene is TRBV9, the J gene TRBJ2-3; 11 bases are shared with TRBD2. The V gene end was trimmed by 3 bases and the J gene end by 1 base; junction bases not matched to a gene: 13. The CDR3 runs to 19 residues. Germline CDR1 is SGDLS and CDR2 is YYNGEE. CDR3 sequence (DNA): TGTGCCAGCAGCGCGGGAACTAGCGGGGGCTGGGACGGCACAGATACGCAGTATTTT. Translated, it gives CASSAGTSGGWDGTDTQYF.

This rearrangement joins TRBV7-3 to TRBJ1-2; 8 nucleotides line up with TRBD1. With 5 bases clipped from V and 2 bases from J, the junction kept 7 bases outside the gene matches. CDR1 and CDR2 (germline): SGHTA, FQGTGA. This CDR3 has 15 residues. The CDR3 protein is CASSLGQGKNYGYTF. The DNA for the CDR3 is TGTGCCAGCAGCCTAGGACAGGGAAAAAACTATGGCTACACCTTC.

In the case of this clonotype: At one of its ends the junction is not consistent with the germline gene, which may arise from a read error. The rearrangement uses TRBV12-3 or TRBV12-4 and TRBJ2-7; the D call may be TRBD1 or TRBD2 (5 bases each). The CDR3 length is 14 residues. The DNA for the CDR3 is TGTTCCAGCAGTCCCAACCCAGGGAGATACGAGCAGTACTTC. This gives the protein CSSSPNPGRYEQYF.

The chain links TRBV7-2 to TRBJ1-1, with D perhaps matching TRBD1 (5 bases). CDR3 length equals 14 residues. The V end was cut by 2 bases, the J end by 6 bases, with 13 bases between. The germline V gene encodes CDR1 SGHTA and CDR2 FQGNSA. Written as DNA, the CDR3 is TGTGCCAGCAGCTTACAGGGCTTAAATTCTGAAGCTTTCTTT. Protein sequence: CASSLQGLNSEAFF. Full variable domain (outside the CDR3, taken from reference TRBV7-2 and TRBJ1-1): GAGVSQSPSNKVTEKGKDVELRCDPISGHTALYWYRQSLGQGLEFLIYFQGNSAPDKSGLPSDRFSAERTGGSVSTLTIQRTQQEDSAVYLCASSLQGLNSEAFFGQGTRLTVV.

This chain links TRBV11-3 with TRBJ2-1, with 11 bases fitting TRBD2. The CDR3 runs 16 residues. V was clipped by 0 bases and J by 9 bases; unmatched bases: 7. Germline V gives CDR1 SGHNT, CDR2 YENEEA. The CDR3 sequence: CASSLDGLAGGTEQFF. CDR3 sequence (DNA): TGTGCCAGCAGCTTAGATGGTTTAGCGGGAGGGACTGAGCAGTTCTTC.

This rearrangement joins TRBV7-3 to TRBJ2-1; possible D gene TRBD2, 5 bases. The CDR3 is 13 amino acids. Germline V gene data show CDR1 as SGHTA and CDR2 as FQGTGA. Trimming took 5 bases from V and 2 from J, leaving 7 bases between them. DNA of the CDR3: TGTGCCAGCAGCCCCGGGACCTACAATGAGCAGTTCTTC. The encoded protein is CASSPGTYNEQFF.

CDR3 in DNA: TGTGCCAGTAGTATAGTTGGAGGGGGACCTCAGCCCCAGCATTTT. As protein: CASSIVGGGPQPQHF. The chain uses TRBV19 and TRBJ1-5; D is possibly TRBD1 (6 bases). Germline CDR1 reads LNHDA; CDR2 reads SQIVND (reference sequence). The CDR3 has 15 amino acids. V was shortened by 1 base and J by 6 bases, with 13 bases between the two germline ends.

V and J are TRBV5-4 and TRBJ2-1, with TRBD2 as a possible D gene (6 bases). V lost 0 bases and J lost 0, with 13 bases in between. In germline, CDR1 is SGHNT, CDR2 YYREEE (reference sequence). The CDR3 consists of 17 residues. CDR3 loop: CASSLEVGGSSYNEQFF. DNA for the CDR3: TGTGCCAGCAGCTTGGAGGTCGGGGGAAGCTCCTACAATGAGCAGTTCTTC.

J is TRBJ2-7 and V is TRBV27; D call uncertain. The V end lost 5 bases, the J end lost 2 bases, and 10 bases lay between the germline ends. Germline V lookup: CDR1 MNHEY, CDR2 SMNVEV (reference sequence). This CDR3 region has 13 residues. The CDR3 bases are TGTGCCAGCAGTACCGGCAGTGCCTACGAGCAGTACTTC. It specifies CASSTGSAYEQYF.

The chain recombines TRBV20-1 with TRBJ2-3, with 9 bases identical to TRBD2. Trimming at V came to 4 bases and at J to 2 bases, leaving 7 bases not matched to a gene. Germline V gives CDR1 DFQATT, CDR2 SNEGSKA (reference sequence). The CDR3 sequence is 15 residues long. The CDR3, as DNA: TGCAGTGCTATTTTAGCGGGGGTGAACACAGATACGCAGTATTTT. Its translation is CSAILAGVNTDTQYF.

J is TRBJ1-4 and V is TRBV12-3 or TRBV12-4; D gene unclear. The CDR3 runs to 14 residues. V was clipped by 7 bases and J by 5 bases, with 14 bases between them. CDR3 residues: CASTSFGVNEKLFF. Here the CDR3 DNA reads TGTGCCAGCACCAGTTTTGGAGTGAATGAAAAACTGTTTTTT.

In its sample, this clonotype was seen a few times. The J gene is TRBJ1-2, the V gene TRBV12-3 or TRBV12-4; D gene uncertain. The CDR3 length is 13 residues. Trimming cost V 6 bases and J 7 bases, with 15 bases left between them. The CDR3 nucleotides read TGTGCCAGCAGCCTCTTGAATCCCGGTGGCTACACCTTC. It is translated as CASSLLNPGGYTF.

This clonotype was detected a few times. The J gene is TRBJ1-6, the V gene TRBV28; no definite D call. The CDR3 totals 15 residues. The V gene's germline CDR1 is MDHEN and CDR2 SYDVKM. V lost 4 bases and J 5 bases, leaving 12 bases between the germline ends. DNA of the CDR3: TGTGCCAGCAGTTGGTATCCCCACAATAATTCACCCCTCCACTTT. Translating it yields CASSWYPHNNSPLHF.

In its sample, this clonotype was seen many times. The chain joins TRBV15 to TRBJ1-4, with 10 bases fitting TRBD1. V lost 0 bases and J lost 7; bases outside the gene matches: 8. The CDR3 consists of 17 residues. Germline V CDR1 and CDR2: LNHNV, YYDKDF (reference sequence). The chain's CDR3 is CATSRDWGDRGGEKLFF. The CDR3 coding sequence is TGTGCCACCAGCAGAGATTGGGGGGACAGGGGAGGTGAAAAACTGTTTTTT.

This clonotype appeared a few times. V gene TRBV24-1 combines with J gene TRBJ2-1; the D gene is possibly TRBD2 (6 bases). Trimming left V 5 bases short and J 12 bases short, with 19 bases between. This CDR3 contains 14 residues. The germline CDR1 and CDR2 sequences are KGHDR and SFDVKD. This CDR3 is CATSAATWGVPQFF. Here the CDR3 DNA reads TGTGCCACCAGTGCCGCGACTTGGGGGGTTCCGCAGTTCTTC.